The present TCR beta chain was sequenced within a study of control samples from healthy donors and cancer patients. V was pared by 5 bases and J by 0 bases, with 13 bases between. The CDR3 spans 15 residues. The germline CDR1 and CDR2 sequences are MNHNY and SVGAGI (reference sequence). Profiling relied on immunoSEQ multiplex PCR, and the TCRdb table lists in-frame clones only, not all of them. The sample carries fewer than 200,000 clones, approximately 94% recorded once. The source of this sequence is a man aged 30 to 39 in good health. Source material: blood. The chain joins TRBV6-6 to TRBJ1-2; no firm D call. CDR3 loop: CASSLIGGANYGYTF. The CDR3 DNA reads TGTGCCAGCAGTCTAATTGGTGGAGCTAACTATGGCTACACCTTC.